This T cell receptor (beta chain) was sequenced for a study of blood T cell repertoires in COVID-19. Original data processing: Reference gene primer amplification yielded estimated nucleated cell counts. Repertoires were generated with immunoSEQ multiplex PCR, while TCRdb's copy carries only in-frame clones and drops some. Clone size and the V and J calls come from that table; the DNA yielded D and trimming. The data contain just over 300,000 clones, 89% of them singletons. Participants, about 18 to 90 years old, spanned under 30 US areas. Recovered Cohort 3 donors showed two negative PCRs, clearance, or symptom resolution. CDR1 SGHVS and CDR2 FQNEAQ come from the germline V gene. Trimming cost V 5 bases and J 5 bases; bases outside gene matches: 20. The CDR3 has 19 residues.

The chain uses TRBV7-8 and TRBJ2-5, with TRBD1 matching 10 bases. The receptor was isolated from a woman in her thirties or forties who had recovered from COVID-19. Sequenced: PBMCs or T cells enriched from blood (not recorded which). The CDR3 loop reads CASSRIMGTGTGEWETQYF. In DNA form, the CDR3 reads TGTGCCAGCAGCAGAATTATGGGAACCGGGACAGGGGAATGGGAGACCCAGTACTTC.